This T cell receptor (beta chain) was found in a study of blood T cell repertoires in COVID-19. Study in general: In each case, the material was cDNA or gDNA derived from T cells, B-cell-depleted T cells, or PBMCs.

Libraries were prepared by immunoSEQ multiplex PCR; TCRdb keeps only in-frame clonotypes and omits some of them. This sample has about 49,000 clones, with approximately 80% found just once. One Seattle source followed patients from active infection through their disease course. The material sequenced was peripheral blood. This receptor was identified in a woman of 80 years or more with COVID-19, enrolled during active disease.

The CDR3 region has the DNA TGTGCCAGCAGGACAGACTTGCACGAAAAACTGTTTTTT. Its translation is CASRTDLHEKLFF. The genes are TRBV28 and TRBJ1-4, with D tentatively TRBD1 (5 bases). Trimming cost V 6 bases and J 8 bases, with 13 bases left between them. The CDR3 extends over 13 amino acids. Germline V gives CDR1 MDHEN, CDR2 SYDVKM.